This passage covers 26 T cell receptor beta chains from one sample sequenced in a study of cytomegalovirus exposure and HLA in healthy donors. Method: immunoSEQ multiplex PCR; TCRdb's copy keeps in-frame clones and lacks some. The data contain about 240,000 clones, 75% to 90% of them singletons. Sequencing input: PBMCs. The receptors stem from a woman in her thirties in good health and CMV-seropositive.

V and J are TRBV11-2 and TRBJ2-5; TRBD2 agrees at 9 bases. The V and J ends lost 2 bases and 4 bases, in that order; junction bases with no gene match: 14. This CDR3 spans 18 amino acids. Looked up from germline, CDR1 is SGHAT and CDR2 is FQNNGV. For the CDR3, the DNA is TGTGCCAGCAGCTTATTGGGTGTGGGGACTAGCAGGCGAGAGACCCAGTACTTC. Encoded protein: CASSLLGVGTSRRETQYF.

V and J are TRBV28 and TRBJ2-1; 9 bases align to TRBD1. The CDR3 is 16 residues long. The trim removed 4 bases at V and 9 bases at J, leaving 13 bases unmatched. Germline lookup yields CDR1 MDHEN and CDR2 SYDVKM. CDR3 residues: CASSYQDRGAPSEQFF. For the CDR3, the DNA is TGTGCCAGCAGTTACCAGGACAGGGGAGCTCCTAGTGAGCAGTTCTTC.

V and J are TRBV27 and TRBJ2-2, with TRBD2 as a possible D gene (6 bases). The V and J ends lost 2 bases and 4 bases respectively, with 11 bases between them. There are 15 residues in the CDR3. Germline loops: CDR1 MNHEY, CDR2 SMNVEV (reference sequence). The CDR3 DNA reads TGTGCCAGCAGTTTAATAGGACTAATCACCGGGGAGCTGTTTTTT. Its protein is CASSLIGLITGELFF.

The rearrangement uses TRBV27 and TRBJ2-3; 11 bases map to TRBD2. CDR3 length equals 16 residues. In germline, CDR1 is MNHEY, CDR2 SMNVEV (reference sequence). With V trimmed by 5 bases and J by 4 bases, 8 bases remained unmatched. CDR3 in amino acids: CASSPRTSGPSDTQYF. The CDR3, as DNA: TGTGCCAGCAGTCCCAGGACTAGCGGGCCATCAGATACGCAGTATTTT.

With regard to this clone: The junction shows a germline mismatch at one end, possibly a read error. This chain connects TRBV4-1 to TRBJ1-5; perhaps TRBD1 as D (5 bases). The CDR3 is 16 residues long. CDR1 and CDR2 from the germline V gene are MGHRA and YSYEKL. The CDR3 DNA is TGCGCCAGCAGCAAAGAGGTTGTGCAGGGTGATCAGCCCCAGCATTTT. It translates to CASSKEVVQGDQPQHF.

V usage is TRBV4-1 and J usage is TRBJ2-7, with 8 bases aligning to TRBD1. The length of the CDR3 is 15 residues. V lost 3 bases, J lost 7 bases, and 11 bases stayed unmatched. Per germline, CDR1 MGHRA and CDR2 YSYEKL. CDR3: CASSHSGQGRGEQYF. The DNA for the CDR3 is TGCGCCAGCAGCCACTCTGGACAGGGACGGGGGGAGCAGTACTTC.

V and J are TRBV7-6 and TRBJ2-7; unclear D gene. The CDR3 runs to 14 residues. The V end was cut by 1 base, the J end by 3 bases, with 10 bases between. The germline V gene has CDR1 SGHVS and CDR2 FNYEAQ. CDR3 region: CASSLDSVYYEQYF. Here the CDR3 DNA reads TGTGCCAGCAGCTTAGACTCTGTCTACTACGAGCAGTACTTC.

CDR3 nucleotide sequence: TGTGCCAGCAGTTTAATCGGGGGTGTCTACAATGAGCAGTTCTTC. It yields the protein CASSLIGGVYNEQFF. The rearrangement uses TRBV27 and TRBJ2-1, with D possibly matching TRBD2 (6 bases). Germline V CDR1 and CDR2: MNHEY, SMNVEV (reference sequence). V shed 2 bases and J shed 3 bases, with 11 bases lying between them. This CDR3 spans 15 amino acids.

V usage is TRBV16 and J usage is TRBJ2-3; unclear D gene. The CDR3 is 14 residues long. Trimming cost V 2 bases and J 2 bases, with 8 bases left between them. Germline-derived CDR1 and CDR2 are KGHSY and FQNENV. CDR3 sequence: CASSQDSNTDTQYF. The CDR3 DNA follows: TGTGCCAGCAGCCAAGATTCTAACACAGATACGCAGTATTTT.

The J gene is TRBJ2-5, the V gene TRBV18, with TRBD2 matching 12 bases. CDR1 is KGHSH, CDR2 LQKENI, per germline. This CDR3 is built from 16 residues. V was pared by 2 bases and J by 2 bases, with 3 bases of the junction left unmatched. CDR3 nucleotide sequence: TGTGCCAGCTCACCATGGACTAGCGGGGCACAAGAGACCCAGTACTTC. Translating gives CASSPWTSGAQETQYF.

This sequence joins TRBV7-7 and TRBJ2-7, with D tentatively TRBD2 (6 bases). The ends were cut back, 5 bases at V and 2 bases at J, with 10 bases in the middle. CDR3 length: 13 amino acids. Looked up from germline, CDR1 is SSHAT and CDR2 is FNYEAQ (reference sequence). CDR3 amino acids: CASSPGGAYEQYF. Written as DNA, the CDR3 is TGTGCCAGCAGCCCAGGCGGGGCCTACGAGCAGTACTTC. The full variable domain, in which reference TRBV7-7 and TRBJ2-7 provide the parts outside the CDR3, is GAGVSQSPRYKVTKRGQDVTLRCDPISSHATLYWYQQALGQGPEFLTYFNYEAQPDKSGLPSDRFSAERPEGSISTLTIQRTEQRDSAMYRCASSPGGAYEQYFGPGTRLTVT.

The chain uses TRBV9 and TRBJ2-5, with TRBD2 matching 9 bases. The CDR3 runs to 20 residues. V lost 0 bases, J lost 5 bases, and 20 bases stayed unmatched. Germline V gene data show CDR1 as SGDLS and CDR2 as YYNGEE. The CDR3 bases are TGTGCCAGCAGCGTAGGCCCCCGGGGAGGGGTACACCTAGCGGGGGAGACCCAGTACTTC. It specifies CASSVGPRGGVHLAGETQYF.

The chain links TRBV18 to TRBJ2-7, with D possibly being TRBD2 (5 bases). This CDR3 is 16 amino acids long. Germline-derived CDR1 and CDR2 are KGHSH and LQKENI. V was clipped by 4 bases and J by 0 bases, with 16 bases between them. The CDR3 nucleotides are TGTGCCAGCTCACGGAATGCGGCGGGCTACTCCTACGAGCAGTACTTC. It specifies CASSRNAAGYSYEQYF.

J is TRBJ2-5 and V is TRBV9; 7 bases map to TRBD2. The CDR3 totals 16 residues. The V segment lost 0 bases and the J segment 1 base; nucleotides outside the gene matches: 6. Germline CDR1 SGDLS, CDR2 YYNGEE. The CDR3 DNA is TGTGCCAGCAGCGTAGATCCAGCGGGGCGCCAAGAGACCCAGTACTTC. Amino acids: CASSVDPAGRQETQYF.

This chain uses TRBV7-6 with TRBJ2-1; TRBD1 matches 10 bases. Germline V CDR1 and CDR2: SGHVS, FNYEAQ. The CDR3 spans 17 residues. V shed 2 bases and J 5 bases; nucleotides not matched to a gene: 9. The CDR3 coding sequence is TGTGCCAGCAGCTTAAGGCGGACAGGGGGTAGGAACAATGAGCAGTTCTTC. This translates into CASSLRRTGGRNNEQFF. The full variable domain, completed using reference TRBV7-6 and TRBJ2-1, is GAGVSQSPRYKVTKRGQDVALRCDPISGHVSLYWYRQALGQGPEFLTYFNYEAQQDKSGLPNDRFSAERPEGSISTLTIQRTEQRDSAMYRCASSLRRTGGRNNEQFFGPGTRLTVL.

The CDR3 sequence: CASSKVGTSGRPLYEQYF. As DNA, the CDR3 is TGTGCCAGCAGCAAAGTAGGGACTAGCGGGAGGCCGCTCTACGAGCAGTACTTC. The J gene is TRBJ2-7, the V gene TRBV21-1; the table's D gene call, TRBD2, was not cross checked with the DNA. TRBV21-1 constitutes a pseudogene. The CDR3 has 18 amino acids.

This clone was detected a few times. The chain combines TRBV27 with TRBJ1-2; 11 positions agree with TRBD1. Germline values: CDR1 MNHEY, CDR2 SMNVEV (reference sequence). Germline trimming cut 6 bases from V and 2 bases from J; bases unmatched to any gene: 5. This CDR3 is built from 15 residues. CDR3 DNA: TGTGCCAGCAGACGGACAGGGGGCGCCAACTATGGCTACACCTTC. It specifies CASRRTGGANYGYTF.

The chain recombines TRBV18 with TRBJ1-1; D is unresolved. V lost 3 bases and J lost 3, with 11 bases in between. CDR1 and CDR2 from the germline V gene are KGHSH and LQKENI. The CDR3 length is 14 residues. This CDR3 reads CASSPLEGDTEAFF. The CDR3 DNA reads TGTGCCAGCTCACCGTTGGAGGGTGACACTGAAGCTTTCTTT.

This clone occurred a few times. Other DNA sequences in the sample encode the same CDR3. The V gene is TRBV11-2, the J gene TRBJ2-7, with TRBD2 matching over 8 bases. Germline trimming cut 3 bases from V and 0 bases from J; bases unmatched to any gene: 4. Germline V gene lookup returns CDR1 SGHAT and CDR2 FQNNGV. The CDR3 extends over 15 amino acids. The CDR3 DNA sequence: TGTGCCAGCAGCTTGTCCAGCGGGAGCTCCTACGAGCAGTACTTC. Protein: CASSLSSGSSYEQYF.

The rearrangement links TRBV28 to TRBJ2-7, with D tentatively TRBD1 (6 bases). Trimming took 9 bases from V and 0 from J, leaving 15 bases between them. Germline V lookup: CDR1 MDHEN, CDR2 SYDVKM. CDR3 length equals 14 residues. The CDR3 region is CASDRGHGSYEQYF. CDR3 sequence (DNA): TGTGCCAGTGACCGGGGACATGGCTCCTACGAGCAGTACTTC.

The CDR3 DNA reads as TGTGCCAGCAGTTTTAGGGGACAGGGAGGAGCTGGAAACACCATATATTTT. Translating it yields CASSFRGQGGAGNTIYF. The chain has TRBV27 and TRBJ1-3, with 9 positions matching TRBD1. Germline CDR1 is MNHEY and CDR2 is SMNVEV (reference sequence). The J segment lost 2 bases and the V segment lost 3 bases, leaving 8 bases of the junction unmatched. The CDR3 length is 17 residues.

This CDR3 reads CATKTGLRVDEQFF. CDR3 bases: TGTGCCACCAAGACAGGGTTAAGGGTCGATGAGCAGTTCTTC. The chain uses TRBV15 and TRBJ2-1, with TRBD1 identical over 7 bases. The CDR3 extends over 14 amino acids. With V trimmed by 7 bases and J by 8 bases, 11 bases remained unmatched. The germline CDR1 and CDR2 sequences are LNHNV and YYDKDF (reference sequence).

This clone occurred once. This chain joins TRBV6-1 and TRBJ2-1; D possibly corresponds to TRBD1 (6 bases). Germline CDR1 and CDR2: MNHNS and SASEGT. V was trimmed by 6 bases and J by 2 bases, leaving 14 bases between them. The CDR3 totals 15 residues. The CDR3 here is CASRIRTEPYNEQFF. CDR3 nucleotides: TGTGCCAGCAGGATAAGGACAGAGCCCTACAATGAGCAGTTCTTC.

This clone was detected ten times or more. The chain joins TRBV5-1 to TRBJ1-5, with D perhaps matching TRBD1 (5 bases). Germline V gene lookup returns CDR1 SGHRS and CDR2 YFSETQ. The V end lost 0 bases, the J end lost 6 bases, and 16 bases lay between the germline ends. The CDR3 has 16 amino acids. CDR3 in DNA: TGCGCCAGCAGCTTGGGTGGGGCTGACGTTTTTCAGCCCCAGCATTTT. This codes for CASSLGGADVFQPQHF.

V and J are TRBV11-2 and TRBJ2-1; D unclear. The CDR3 is 15 amino acids. The V end was cut by 5 bases, the J end by 0 bases, with 11 bases between. CDR1 is SGHAT and CDR2 is FQNNGV in the germline V gene. This CDR3 is CASSLIPGSYNEQFF. The DNA of the CDR3 is TGTGCCAGCAGCCTTATACCCGGCTCCTACAATGAGCAGTTCTTC.

The V gene is TRBV5-4, the J gene TRBJ2-5; 9 bases fit TRBD1. With V trimmed by 4 bases and J by 11 bases, 6 bases remained unmatched. The CDR3 is 12 amino acids. Germline CDR1 and CDR2: SGHNT and YYREEE (reference sequence). CDR3 in amino acids: CASSKNGQGQYF. CDR3 DNA: TGTGCCAGCAGCAAAAATGGACAGGGGCAGTACTTC.